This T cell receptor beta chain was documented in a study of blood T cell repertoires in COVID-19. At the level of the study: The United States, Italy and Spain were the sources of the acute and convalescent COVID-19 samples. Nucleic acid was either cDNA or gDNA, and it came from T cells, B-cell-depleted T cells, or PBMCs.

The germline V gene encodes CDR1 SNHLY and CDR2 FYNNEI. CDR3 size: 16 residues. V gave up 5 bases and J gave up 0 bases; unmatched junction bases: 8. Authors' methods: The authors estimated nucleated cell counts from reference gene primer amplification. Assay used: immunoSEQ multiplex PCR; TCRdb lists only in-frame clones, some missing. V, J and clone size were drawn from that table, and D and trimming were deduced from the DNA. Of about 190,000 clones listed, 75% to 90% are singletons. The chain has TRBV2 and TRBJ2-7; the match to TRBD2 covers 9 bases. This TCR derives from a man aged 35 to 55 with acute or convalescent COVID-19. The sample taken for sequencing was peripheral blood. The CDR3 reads CASSSPGLASSYEQYF. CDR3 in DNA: TGTGCCAGCAGTTCTCCCGGACTAGCGAGCTCCTACGAGCAGTACTTC.